The 25 T cell receptor beta chains below all came from one sample that was sequenced in a study of T cells in Graves' hyperthyroidism and ophthalmopathy. The investigators amplified TCR beta CDR3 regions from RNA transcripts. HTBI primers drove first-round RT-PCR of the TCR CDR3. TCRdb itself ran the multiplex PCR reads through MiXCR, one entry per CDR3 protein. The table lists roughly 420,000 distinct CDR3 sequences, around 15% of them singletons. Sequencing used blood. These receptors were collected from a woman aged 18-29 years with Graves' hyperthyroidism.

This clonotype has ten or more counts. In DNA, the CDR3 is TGTGCCACCAGCAGAGCTTTTGGAGAGAGAGCTTTCTTT. Protein sequence: CATSRAFGERAFF. The gene calls are TRBV15 and TRBJ1-1; D gene ambiguous. Germline V gene lookup returns CDR1 LNHNV and CDR2 YYDKDF (reference sequence). V was clipped by 1 base and J by 10 bases, with 13 bases between them. The CDR3 covers 13 residues.

This clonotype was seen repeatedly, ten times or more. The rearrangement uses TRBV20-1 and TRBJ2-1; TRBD2 matches 9 bases. The V and J ends lost 7 bases and 7 bases, in that order; junction bases with no gene match: 11. CDR3 length equals 14 residues. The germline V gene has CDR1 DFQATT and CDR2 SNEGSKA (reference sequence). CDR3 DNA sequence: TGCAGTGTGGATGGGTCTAGCGGGAAAAATGAGCAGTTCTTC. Translating gives CSVDGSSGKNEQFF.

This clonotype has just a few counts. The V and J genes are TRBV7-9 and TRBJ1-4, with D unclear. The length of the CDR3 is 17 residues. V was trimmed by 3 bases and J by 3 bases, leaving 17 bases between them. Germline V gene sequence: CDR1 SEHNR, CDR2 FQNEAQ (reference sequence). Here the CDR3 reads CASSFRTLGLANEKLFF. The CDR3 DNA reads TGTGCCAGCAGCTTCCGCACCCTGGGGTTGGCTAATGAAAAACTGTTTTTT.

The chain joins TRBV15 to TRBJ2-3, with 7 bases lining up with TRBD2. Germline assignment: CDR1 LNHNV and CDR2 YYDKDF (reference sequence). This CDR3 has 16 amino acids. V was clipped by 0 bases and J by 1 base; unmatched bases: 4. The CDR3 sequence: CATSRDTAGGTDTQYF. In nucleotides, the CDR3 is TGTGCCACCAGCAGAGATACCGCGGGAGGCACAGATACGCAGTATTTT.

J is TRBJ2-3 and V is TRBV6-2 or TRBV6-3; tentatively, D is TRBD2 (5 bases). The V and J ends lost 7 bases and 1 base respectively, with 9 bases between them. The CDR3 covers 13 residues. In germline, CDR1 is MNHEY, CDR2 SVGEGT. The chain's CDR3 is CASTRRGTDTQYF. The CDR3 DNA reads as TGTGCCAGCACACGGCGGGGCACAGATACGCAGTATTTT.

This clonotype has a count of ten or more. The genes are TRBV2 and TRBJ2-3; 7 positions agree with TRBD2. CDR3 length equals 17 residues. CDR1 and CDR2 from the germline V gene are SNHLY and FYNNEI. The V gene end was trimmed by 6 bases and the J gene end by 6 bases; junction bases not matched to a gene: 18. The chain's CDR3 is CASRNGIIASGPDTQYF. The CDR3 DNA is TGTGCCAGCAGGAACGGTATTATTGCTAGCGGTCCCGATACGCAGTATTTT.

The chain carries TRBV19 and TRBJ2-3, with 8 bases aligning to TRBD2. Germline V gene lookup returns CDR1 LNHDA and CDR2 SQIVND (reference sequence). V lost 1 base and J lost 4; bases outside the gene matches: 4. The CDR3 covers 15 residues. In DNA form, the CDR3 reads TGTGCCAGTAGTATAGCAGGAGCGGGAGCAGATACGCAGTATTTT. Amino acid sequence: CASSIAGAGADTQYF.

The gene calls are TRBV19 and TRBJ1-1; unclear D gene. V was trimmed by 2 bases and J by 0 bases, leaving 10 bases between them. Germline-derived CDR1 and CDR2 are LNHDA and SQIVND (reference sequence). The CDR3 runs 15 residues. The CDR3 nucleotides are TGTGCCAGTAGTATATGGCGGCAGATGAACACTGAAGCTTTCTTT. Translated: CASSIWRQMNTEAFF.

The table lists this clonotype with a few counts. CDR3 in amino acids: CASSRAVDQPQHF. The CDR3 coding sequence is TGTGCCAGCAGTCGGGCCGTGGATCAGCCCCAGCATTTT. The rearrangement uses TRBV3-1 and TRBJ1-5; no clear D gene. CDR1 and CDR2 (germline): LGHDT, YNNKEL (reference sequence). This CDR3 is 13 amino acids long. V was cut by 6 bases and J by 5 bases, with 11 bases left in between.

This clonotype has only a few counts. The junction differs from germline at one of its ends, possibly a read error. The rearrangement joins TRBV18 to TRBJ2-7, with unresolved D. This CDR3 spans 11 amino acids. Germline assignment: CDR1 KGHSH and CDR2 LQKENI. The CDR3 sequence: CASSRSYKQYF. The CDR3 DNA reads as TGTGCCAGCTCCCGCTCCTACAAGCAGTACTTC.

The rearrangement uses TRBV28 and TRBJ1-5, with a weak D call TRBD1 (5 bases). Trimming took 6 bases from V and 7 from J, leaving 19 bases between them. Germline V gene lookup returns CDR1 MDHEN and CDR2 SYDVKM. The CDR3 is made up of 15 amino acids. In nucleotides, the CDR3 is TGTGCCAGCAGCCCCTCCGGGGGTGTAGGGCAGCCCCAGCATTTT. It yields the protein CASSPSGGVGQPQHF. Full variable domain (outside the CDR3, taken from reference TRBV28 and TRBJ1-5): DVKVTQSSRYLVKRTGEKVFLECVQDMDHENMFWYRQDPGLGLRLIYFSYDVKMKEKGDIPEGYSVSREKKERFSLILESASTNQTSMYLCASSPSGGVGQPQHFGDGTRLSIL.

Only a few counts were recorded for this clonotype. The V call is TRBV6-1, the J call TRBJ2-1; 7 bases align to TRBD2. Trimming cost V 8 bases and J 0 bases; bases outside gene matches: 10. Germline V lookup: CDR1 MNHNS, CDR2 SASEGT. The CDR3 sequence is 16 residues long. The CDR3 sequence: CASSRNGGSSYNEQFF. The CDR3 DNA reads as TGTGCCAGCTCCCGTAACGGCGGGAGCTCCTACAATGAGCAGTTCTTC.

In its sample, this clonotype was seen a few times. The gene calls are TRBV5-8 and TRBJ2-1; D unclear. The CDR3 consists of 15 residues. V was trimmed by 0 bases and J by 3 bases, leaving 10 bases between them. CDR1 is SGHTS, CDR2 YDEGEE, per germline. CDR3 nucleotide sequence: TGTGCCAGCAGCTTGGGAGGTCGGAACTACAATGAGCAGTTCTTC. Translation gives CASSLGGRNYNEQFF. The entire variable domain, with the rest obtained from reference TRBV5-8 and TRBJ2-1, is as follows: EAGVTQSPTHLIKTRGQQATLRCSPISGHTSVYWYQQALGLGLQFLLWYDEGEERNRGNFPPRFSGRQFPNYSSELNVNALELEDSALYLCASSLGGRNYNEQFFGPGTRLTVL.

The gene calls are TRBV9 and TRBJ1-2; D possibly corresponds to TRBD1 (6 bases). The V end was cut by 0 bases, the J end by 5 bases, with 11 bases between. The CDR3 totals 14 residues. Per germline, CDR1 SGDLS and CDR2 YYNGEE. CDR3: CASSVGGGPYGYTF. DNA for the CDR3: TGTGCCAGCAGCGTAGGGGGGGGCCCGTATGGCTACACCTTC.

In this sample, this clonotype turned up a few times. V is TRBV7-9 and J is TRBJ1-2; D perhaps matches TRBD1 (5 bases). The CDR3 consists of 17 residues. Germline-derived CDR1 and CDR2 are SEHNR and FQNEAQ (reference sequence). Trimming took off 4 bases at V and 1 base at J, with 19 bases between the two ends. In nucleotides, the CDR3 is TGTGCCAGCAGCTCCCCGGGACCGAAAGTAGGTAACTATGGCTACACCTTC. As protein: CASSSPGPKVGNYGYTF.

The chain carries TRBV14 and TRBJ2-7, with D unclear. CDR1 and CDR2 from the germline V gene are SGHDN and FVKESK. V was cut by 3 bases and J by 7 bases, with 10 bases left in between. The CDR3 has 12 amino acids. CDR3 residues: CASSQNRWEQYF. Here the CDR3 DNA reads TGTGCCAGCAGCCAGAATAGGTGGGAGCAGTACTTC.

This clonotype was detected ten times or more. The V and J genes are TRBV27 and TRBJ2-5; 11 positions agree with TRBD1. The V gene end was trimmed by 2 bases and the J gene end by 4 bases; junction bases not matched to a gene: 3. Germline V gene data show CDR1 as MNHEY and CDR2 as SMNVEV (reference sequence). The CDR3 has 15 amino acids. The CDR3 sequence: CASSLGQGAAETQYF. The CDR3 DNA sequence: TGTGCCAGCAGTTTAGGACAGGGGGCTGCAGAGACCCAGTACTTC.

This clonotype showed up many times. J is TRBJ1-5 and V is TRBV28; 7 positions agree with TRBD1. Germline V gene lookup returns CDR1 MDHEN and CDR2 SYDVKM. V trimming: 6 bases; J trimming: 3 bases; junction bases outside the gene matches: 5. The CDR3 runs to 14 residues. CDR3 coding DNA: TGTGCCAGCAGGCCGGGACAGTACAATCAGCCCCAGCATTTT. Its translation: CASRPGQYNQPQHF. Variable domain in full (rest from reference TRBV28 and TRBJ1-5): DVKVTQSSRYLVKRTGEKVFLECVQDMDHENMFWYRQDPGLGLRLIYFSYDVKMKEKGDIPEGYSVSREKKERFSLILESASTNQTSMYLCASRPGQYNQPQHFGDGTRLSIL.

This clonotype was seen just once. A much larger clone sits a single nucleotide away, making a read error possible. CDR3 nucleotides: TGTGCCAGCAGCCTTGGGACTAGCGGGAGGGCGATCGAGACCCAGTACTTC. It specifies CASSLGTSGRAIETQYF. The chain employs TRBV27 and TRBJ2-5, with 16 bases lining up with TRBD2. Germline V gives CDR1 MNHEY, CDR2 SMNVEV (reference sequence). V lost 6 bases to trimming and J lost 5 bases; unmatched junction nucleotides: 9. The CDR3 runs 17 residues.

At least ten counts were recorded for this clonotype. The V gene is TRBV12-3 or TRBV12-4, the J gene TRBJ1-1; 10 bases map to TRBD1. The CDR3 runs to 17 residues. J lost 4 bases, V lost 5 bases, and 13 bases had no gene match. This CDR3 reads CASSTSGTGVRGTEAFF. DNA for the CDR3: TGTGCCAGCAGTACCTCCGGGACAGGGGTTAGGGGCACTGAAGCTTTCTTT.

This clonotype was counted a few times. This chain joins TRBV29-1 and TRBJ2-5; D unclear. CDR1 is SQVTM and CDR2 is ANQGSEA in the germline V gene. The V end lost 3 bases, the J end lost 2 bases, and 25 bases lay between the germline ends. The CDR3 length is 18 residues. CDR3 sequence (DNA): TGCAGCGTTGACATCCCCCTGGCAAGAGACTCCTATCAAGAGACCCAGTACTTC. It specifies CSVDIPLARDSYQETQYF.

This clonotype was found a few times. The CDR3 sequence: CASSIPPGTGYYGYTF. CDR3 in DNA: TGTGCCAGCAGCATCCCTCCGGGCACGGGATACTATGGCTACACCTTC. The chain joins TRBV5-8 to TRBJ1-2, with D unclear. The CDR3 has 16 residues. The germline V gene has CDR1 SGHTS and CDR2 YDEGEE. Trimming took 4 bases from V and 3 from J, leaving 19 bases between them.

This clonotype was detected ten times or more. The chain is built from TRBV24-1 and TRBJ2-3, with D perhaps TRBD1 (7 bases). Deletions cut 2 bases from V and 3 bases from J, with 14 bases between. CDR1 and CDR2 from the germline V gene are KGHDR and SFDVKD. This CDR3 contains 16 residues. In DNA, the CDR3 is TGTGCCACCAGTGATTGGCGGGACAGTGTGACAGATACGCAGTATTTT. This translates into CATSDWRDSVTDTQYF.

This clonotype was found many times. The rearrangement links TRBV20-1 to TRBJ1-5; no definite D call. CDR3 length equals 15 residues. CDR1 is DFQATT and CDR2 is SNEGSKA in the germline V gene (reference sequence). V gave up 0 bases and J gave up 7 bases, with 16 bases separating them. The CDR3 here is CSARDGEVIGQPQHF. CDR3 in DNA: TGCAGTGCTAGAGATGGGGAGGTAATCGGACAGCCCCAGCATTTT.

The rearrangement links TRBV28 to TRBJ2-1; possibly TRBD2 for D (6 bases). The V end lost 3 bases, the J end lost 8 bases, and 8 bases lay between the germline ends. Germline-derived CDR1 and CDR2 are MDHEN and SYDVKM. This CDR3 comprises 12 residues. CDR3 nucleotide sequence: TGTGCCAGCAGTTTTTTAGCGGATGAGCAGTTCTTC. It is translated as CASSFLADEQFF. Full variable domain (remainder filled in from reference TRBV28 and TRBJ2-1): DVKVTQSSRYLVKRTGEKVFLECVQDMDHENMFWYRQDPGLGLRLIYFSYDVKMKEKGDIPEGYSVSREKKERFSLILESASTNQTSMYLCASSFLADEQFFGPGTRLTVL.